The rows below give T cell receptor beta chains drawn from one sample of a study of T-cell memory formation after mild COVID-19. TCRdb re-called the 5' RACE reads through MiXCR, storing one row per CDR3 protein. The sample records 250,000 to 300,000 distinct CDR3 sequences, roughly 15% being singletons. The sequenced sample was PBMCs or a T cell subset sorted from them (not recorded which). These receptors were obtained from a man aged 18 to 29 who had mild COVID-19 (a few samples of this study predate the infection). Cell type and time point are not known. The CDR3 runs from the conserved cysteine through the conserved F or W. D genes are given only for firm matches. Not every row has a clone size; where given, it reads once, few, many or a size class.

>TRBJ1-2|few|NA|TRBV28
CASGYGNNYGYTF
TGTGCCAGCGGATACGGTAATAACTATGGCTACACCTTC
>TRBJ2-1|few|NA|TRBV12-3/TRBV12-4
CASQQAWGNEQFF
TGTGCCAGCCAGCAGGCATGGGGTAATGAGCAGTTCTTC
>TRBJ1-5|NA|NA|TRBV6-2/TRBV6-3
CASSRKGNQPQHF
TGTGCCAGCAGTCGGAAGGGAAATCAGCCCCAGCATTTT
>TRBJ1-1|NA|NA|TRBV7-9
CASSFQQGGTEAFF
TGTGCCAGCAGTTTTCAACAGGGTGGCACTGAAGCTTTCTTT
>TRBJ2-7|many|TRBD2|TRBV5-1
CASSPAGGYSYEQYF
TGCGCCAGCAGCCCGGCGGGGGGTTATTCCTACGAGCAGTACTTC
>TRBJ1-1|NA|NA|TRBV20-1
CSAPLSGRRTEAFF
TGCAGTGCCCCTCTGTCGGGCAGAAGAACTGAAGCTTTCTTT
>TRBJ1-2|NA|TRBD1|TRBV4-3
CASSQRQGYGYTF
TGCGCCAGCAGCCAAAGACAGGGATATGGCTACACCTTC
>TRBJ1-5|many|NA|TRBV7-8
CASSLRRVDQPQHF
TGTGCCAGCAGCTTAAGGAGGGTGGATCAGCCCCAGCATTTT
>TRBJ1-4|NA|NA|TRBV6-2/TRBV6-3
CATARDLNEKLFF
TGTGCCACCGCCCGGGACCTAAATGAAAAACTGTTTTTT
>TRBJ2-5|NA|TRBD1|TRBV29-1
CSVGTGAETQYF
TGCAGCGTTGGGACAGGGGCTGAGACCCAGTACTTC
>TRBJ2-5|NA|NA|TRBV7-9
CASSLSVVQETQYF
TGTGCCAGCAGCTTATCGGTCGTCCAAGAGACCCAGTACTTC
>TRBJ2-3|NA|NA|TRBV7-2
CASSSRGVTDTQYF
TGTGCCAGCAGCTCGCGGGGCGTTACAGATACGCAGTATTTT